Shown below are 8 T cell receptor beta chains from a single sample sequenced in a study of blood T cell repertoires in COVID-19 (dated by TCRdb to 2020 to 2021). The library was produced with the immunoSEQ multiplex PCR assay. As stored in TCRdb, this immuneACCESS dataset retains in-frame rearrangements with V and J assigned. A fraction of the clones does not appear; measured against another copy, unresolved V genes explain less than half of the discrepancy, and the remainder lacks a known reason. This sample comprises approximately 210,000 clones, under 90% of them detected only once. Roughly 21% of the sample is taken by the ten largest. Sequencing was carried out using peripheral blood. The receptor source for this set is a man in his thirties or forties with active or convalescent COVID-19.

CDR3 sequence: CASRAQGRNQPQHF. The CDR3 DNA reads as TGTGCCAGCAGGGCACAGGGAAGAAATCAGCCCCAGCATTTT. The V and J genes are TRBV2 and TRBJ1-5, with TRBD1 as a possible D gene (6 bases). Trimming left V 6 bases short and J 4 bases short, with 13 bases between. CDR1 SNHLY and CDR2 FYNNEI come from the germline V gene. This CDR3 spans 14 amino acids.

This chain uses TRBV28 with TRBJ1-2; D is unresolved. The germline CDR1 and CDR2 sequences are MDHEN and SYDVKM. The CDR3 has 12 amino acids. V dropped 5 bases and J dropped 4 bases, with 8 bases sitting between them. CDR3 sequence reads: CASSLEGYGYTF. The CDR3, as DNA: TGTGCCAGCAGTCTTGAGGGCTATGGCTACACCTTC.

The genes are TRBV3-1 (or the pseudogene TRBV3-2) and TRBJ1-6; 7 bases align to TRBD1. Germline V gives CDR1 LGHDT, CDR2 YNNKEL (reference sequence). The J segment lost 9 bases and the V segment lost 6 bases, leaving 8 bases of the junction unmatched. This CDR3 spans 14 amino acids. The CDR3 region has the DNA TGTGCCAGCAGAAATGACAGGGTGGGTTCACCCCTCCACTTT. As protein: CASRNDRVGSPLHF.

As DNA, the CDR3 is TGTGCCAGCACTAATCCGGGGACAGGGGTTGTGGAGCAGTACTTC. Translating it yields CASTNPGTGVVEQYF. The chain has TRBV28 and TRBJ2-7; 10 nucleotides align to TRBD1. CDR3 length: 15 amino acids. Germline values: CDR1 MDHEN, CDR2 SYDVKM. The ends lost 7 bases at V and 7 bases at J; junction bases unmatched: 13.

V and J are TRBV7-2 and TRBJ2-5, with TRBD2 identical over 10 bases. CDR1 is SGHTA, CDR2 FQGNSA, per germline. The CDR3 length is 18 residues. The V gene end was trimmed by 2 bases and the J gene end by 3 bases; junction bases not matched to a gene: 12. The CDR3 sequence: CASSLSLAGDGRKETQYF. DNA of the CDR3: TGTGCCAGCAGCTTATCGCTAGCGGGAGATGGGAGGAAAGAGACCCAGTACTTC.

The V gene is TRBV9, the J gene TRBJ2-1; 7 bases are a match to TRBD2. This CDR3 comprises 15 residues. Trimming took 3 bases from V and 0 from J; bases not matched to a gene: 3. The germline CDR1 and CDR2 sequences are SGDLS and YYNGEE. CDR3 sequence reads: CASSGLASSYNEQFF. CDR3 nucleotides: TGTGCCAGCAGCGGACTAGCCAGCTCCTACAATGAGCAGTTCTTC. Combining the CDR3 with reference TRBV9 and TRBJ2-1 gives the whole variable domain DSGVTQTPKHLITATGQRVTLRCSPRSGDLSVYWYQQSLDQGLQFLIQYYNGEERAKGNILERFSAQQFPDLHSELNLSSLELGDSALYFCASSGLASSYNEQFFGPGTRLTVL.

The rearrangement joins TRBV6-2 or TRBV6-3 to TRBJ2-3, with D possibly TRBD2 on 7 matching bases. Germline V gives CDR1 MNHEY, CDR2 SVGEGT. V was trimmed by 2 bases and J by 2 bases, leaving 14 bases between them. This CDR3 comprises 16 residues. CDR3 bases: TGTGCCAGCAGTTACCCGCGGGGGCCCTCCACAGATACGCAGTATTTT. Protein: CASSYPRGPSTDTQYF.

The chain carries TRBV5-6 and TRBJ2-5; D call uncertain. V dropped 0 bases and J dropped 3 bases, with 9 bases sitting between them. Germline V gene sequence: CDR1 SGHDT, CDR2 YYEEEE. This CDR3 is 14 amino acids long. CDR3 nucleotide sequence: TGTGCCAGCAGCTTGGGGCGGCAGAAAGAGACCCAGTACTTC. It yields the protein CASSLGRQKETQYF. The full variable domain, its missing parts supplied by reference TRBV5-6 and TRBJ2-5, is DAGVTQSPTHLIKTRGQQVTLRCSPKSGHDTVSWYQQALGQGPQFIFQYYEEEERQRGNFPDRFSGHQFPNYSSELNVNALLLGDSALYLCASSLGRQKETQYFGPGTRLLVL.